This TCR beta chain is from a study of Tregs in tolerant kidney transplant recipients. Study information: After B cell culture, CD4+CD8-CD25+CD127- and CD4+CD8-4-1BB+CD40L- cells were sorted. Sorting of CD4+CD25+CD127- cells followed approximately three-day belatacept mixed lymphocyte reactions, sometimes with approximately 5-day graft donor restimulation.

Clones were sequenced by immunoSEQ multiplex PCR, and TCRdb holds only the in-frame ones, with some missing. Of a few thousand clones in the sample, more than 35% were seen once. This clone has a handful of counts. Its antigen is as yet unknown. The CDR3 has 15 amino acids. Trimming cost V 5 bases and J 6 bases; bases outside gene matches: 7. Germline CDR1 is MNHEY and CDR2 is SVGAGI. The sample taken for sequencing was Tregs from blood grown in culture. The clonotype comes from a human donor in good health. This chain joins TRBV6-5 and TRBJ2-2, with TRBD1 matching 9 bases. This CDR3 reads CASSTRTGVAGELFF. The CDR3 bases are TGTGCCAGCAGTACCCGGACAGGGGTTGCCGGGGAGCTGTTTTTT.